Listed below are T cell receptor beta chains from one sample, sequenced in a study of CD8+CD57+ T cells in acquired aplastic anemia. TCRdb used MiXCR to reprocess the reads, holding one entry per CDR3 protein. The sample holds about 170,000 distinct CDR3 sequences, around 60% seen once. The sequenced sample consisted of sorted CD4+, CD8+, or CD8+CD57+ T cells (not recorded which) from PBMCs. These receptor sequences come from a human donor in good health. The CDR3 runs from the conserved cysteine through the conserved F or W. Each record gives: clone size, D gene, J gene, V gene, CDR3 protein, CDR3 DNA. D genes are given only for firm matches. Size values are once, few and many counts, or a class for expanded clones, and some rows have none.

size: few; D: .; J: TRBJ2-7; V: TRBV7-8; CDR3: CASRDDRGGSYEQYF; DNA: TGTGCCAGCAGGGACGACAGGGGAGGGTCCTACGAGCAGTACTTC
size: .; D: TRBD1; J: TRBJ1-4; V: TRBV7-2; CDR3: CASSLEGPQGQKLFF; DNA: TGTGCCAGCAGCTTAGAGGGTCCACAGGGGCAAAAACTGTTTTTT
size: once; D: .; J: TRBJ1-2; V: TRBV7-9; CDR3: CASSSRQAYGYTF; DNA: TGTGCCAGCAGCTCTCGACAGGCATATGGCTACACCTTC
size: .; D: .; J: TRBJ2-7; V: TRBV19; CDR3: CASSIDRSYHPYEQYF; DNA: TGTGCCAGTAGTATAGATCGTAGTTACCATCCCTACGAGCAGTACTTC
size: .; D: .; J: TRBJ1-1; V: TRBV7-9; CDR3: CASSLGSNTEAFF; DNA: TGTGCCAGCAGCTTAGGGTCAAACACTGAAGCTTTCTTT
size: .; D: .; J: TRBJ1-1; V: TRBV7-3; CDR3: CASSFLRDTEAFF; DNA: TGTGCCAGCAGCTTTTTACGGGACACTGAAGCTTTCTTT
size: .; D: .; J: TRBJ1-2; V: TRBV4-3; CDR3: CASSQAGEMNYGYTF; DNA: TGCGCCAGCAGCCAAGCGGGGGAAATGAACTATGGCTACACCTTC
size: .; D: .; J: TRBJ2-7; V: TRBV7-3; CDR3: CASILRPF; DNA: TGTGCCAGCATCTTAAGGCCATTC
size: .; D: .; J: TRBJ2-1; V: TRBV15; CDR3: CAASSQDFAGVYNEQFF; DNA: TGTGCCGCCAGCAGCCAAGACTTTGCAGGGGTATACAATGAGCAGTTCTTC
size: .; D: .; J: TRBJ2-5; V: TRBV19; CDR3: CASGPPWSAVQETQYF; DNA: TGTGCCAGTGGGCCTCCCTGGTCGGCAGTCCAAGAGACCCAGTACTTC
size: .; D: TRBD2; J: TRBJ2-5; V: TRBV7-9; CDR3: CASSFSGEGETQYF; DNA: TGTGCCAGCAGCTTTAGCGGGGAGGGGGAGACCCAGTACTTC
size: .; D: TRBD2; J: TRBJ2-3; V: TRBV20-1; CDR3: CSARASLAADTQYF; DNA: TGCAGTGCTAGGGCCTCCCTAGCGGCAGATACGCAGTATTTT
size: .; D: .; J: TRBJ2-3; V: TRBV24-1; CDR3: CATSDETGPTDTQYF; DNA: TGTGCCACCAGTGACGAAACAGGGCCCACAGATACGCAGTATTTT
size: .; D: .; J: TRBJ2-2; V: TRBV5-1; CDR3: CASSLAVGQGSGELFF; DNA: TGTGCCAGCAGCTTAGCTGTGGGGCAGGGGTCCGGGGAGCTGTTTTTT
size: .; D: TRBD1; J: TRBJ1-6; V: TRBV7-2; CDR3: CASQGGHNSPLHF; DNA: TGTGCCAGCCAGGGGGGACATAATTCACCCCTCCACTTT
size: .; D: .; J: TRBJ1-1; V: TRBV24-1; CDR3: CATSNSGSTEAFF; DNA: TGTGCCACCAGTAACAGCGGGAGCACTGAAGCTTTCTTT
size: .; D: TRBD1; J: TRBJ2-7; V: TRBV6-5; CDR3: CASSAGQGKQYF; DNA: TGTGCCAGCAGTGCAGGACAGGGCAAGCAGTACTTC
size: .; D: .; J: TRBJ2-1; V: TRBV9; CDR3: CASSVSGLDEQFF; DNA: TGTGCCAGCAGCGTATCAGGTTTGGATGAGCAGTTCTTC
size: .; D: .; J: TRBJ2-1; V: TRBV29-1; CDR3: CSVVLLNEQFF; DNA: TGCAGCGTTGTCCTCCTTAATGAGCAGTTCTTC
size: .; D: TRBD2; J: TRBJ2-3; V: TRBV19; CDR3: CASSPLGAGEPDTQYF; DNA: TGTGCCAGTAGTCCCCTCGGAGCGGGAGAGCCAGATACGCAGTATTTT
size: .; D: .; J: TRBJ2-7; V: TRBV15; CDR3: CATIGIREQYF; DNA: TGTGCCACCATAGGGATACGGGAGCAGTACTTC
size: .; D: .; J: TRBJ2-7; V: TRBV5-6; CDR3: CASSPGTVSYEQYF; DNA: TGTGCCAGCAGCCCCGGGACGGTCTCCTACGAGCAGTACTTC
size: .; D: .; J: TRBJ1-6; V: TRBV29-1; CDR3: CSAASGGETHF; DNA: TGCAGCGCTGCCTCGGGTGGGGAAACCCACTTT
size: .; D: .; J: TRBJ2-3; V: TRBV20-1; CDR3: CSAGGTPSTQYF; DNA: TGCAGTGCGGGTGGGACACCCAGTACGCAGTATTTT
size: .; D: .; J: TRBJ2-7; V: TRBV7-8; CDR3: CASSFYICSAVRGAYEQYF; DNA: .
size: .; D: .; J: TRBJ2-5; V: TRBV2; CDR3: CATSLTLGMQETQYF; DNA: TGTGCCACGTCGTTGACACTTGGAATGCAAGAGACCCAGTACTTC
size: .; D: .; J: TRBJ1-1; V: TRBV19; CDR3: CVSGLDRNTEAFF; DNA: TGTGTCAGTGGACTAGACAGGAACACTGAAGCTTTCTTT
size: .; D: .; J: TRBJ2-5; V: TRBV4-1; CDR3: CASGLSDRRHQETQYF; DNA: TGCGCCAGCGGCCTATCAGACAGGAGACACCAAGAGACCCAGTACTTC
size: .; D: TRBD1; J: TRBJ2-1; V: TRBV11-2; CDR3: CASSSGVRGPRDEQFF; DNA: TGTGCCAGCAGCTCAGGGGTTAGGGGGCCTAGGGATGAGCAGTTCTTC
size: many; D: TRBD2; J: TRBJ2-5; V: TRBV7-9; CDR3: CASSQPTRTSGSQETQYF; DNA: TGTGCCAGCAGCCAGCCTACTAGGACTAGCGGGAGTCAAGAGACCCAGTACTTC
size: .; D: .; J: TRBJ1-4; V: TRBV7-9; CDR3: CASSLDGYEKLFF; DNA: TGTGCCAGCAGCTTAGACGGATACGAAAAACTGTTTTTT
size: .; D: TRBD1; J: TRBJ2-7; V: TRBV7-9; CDR3: CASRTPAGGYEQYF; DNA: TGTGCCAGCAGGACCCCGGCAGGGGGCTACGAGCAGTACTTC
size: many; D: TRBD2; J: TRBJ2-3; V: TRBV7-6; CDR3: CASSLAGGPGTDTQYF; DNA: TGTGCCAGCAGCTTAGCGGGAGGGCCAGGGACAGATACGCAGTATTTT
size: few; D: .; J: TRBJ1-1; V: TRBV20-1; CDR3: CSASPRDGYTEAFF; DNA: TGCAGTGCTAGTCCCCGGGATGGGTACACTGAAGCTTTCTTT
size: .; D: .; J: TRBJ2-7; V: TRBV4-1; CDR3: CASSQDRQLYEQYF; DNA: TGCGCCAGCAGCCAAGATAGACAACTCTACGAGCAGTACTTC
size: .; D: .; J: TRBJ2-7; V: TRBV24-1; CDR3: CATSADSRSGAAEQYF; DNA: TGTGCCACCAGTGCCGACAGCCGCTCTGGGGCGGCTGAGCAGTACTTC
size: .; D: TRBD2; J: TRBJ2-5; V: TRBV7-8; CDR3: CASSLAPAGGTGETQYF; DNA: TGTGCCAGCAGCTTAGCTCCGGCGGGAGGCACGGGCGAGACCCAGTACTTC
size: .; D: TRBD1; J: TRBJ1-4; V: TRBV5-1; CDR3: CASSQQGGANEKLFF; DNA: TGCGCCAGCAGCCAGCAGGGGGGAGCTAATGAAAAACTGTTTTTT
size: many; D: .; J: TRBJ2-7; V: TRBV9; CDR3: CASSVAPSYEQYF; DNA: TGTGCCAGCAGCGTAGCGCCCAGCTACGAGCAGTACTTC
size: .; D: TRBD1; J: TRBJ1-2; V: TRBV5-6; CDR3: CARQGANYGYTF; DNA: TGTGCCAGACAGGGGGCTAACTATGGCTACACCTTC
size: .; D: .; J: TRBJ2-7; V: TRBV7-8; CDR3: CASSGGDQYF; DNA: TGTGCCAGCTCAGGTGGCGATCAGTACTTC